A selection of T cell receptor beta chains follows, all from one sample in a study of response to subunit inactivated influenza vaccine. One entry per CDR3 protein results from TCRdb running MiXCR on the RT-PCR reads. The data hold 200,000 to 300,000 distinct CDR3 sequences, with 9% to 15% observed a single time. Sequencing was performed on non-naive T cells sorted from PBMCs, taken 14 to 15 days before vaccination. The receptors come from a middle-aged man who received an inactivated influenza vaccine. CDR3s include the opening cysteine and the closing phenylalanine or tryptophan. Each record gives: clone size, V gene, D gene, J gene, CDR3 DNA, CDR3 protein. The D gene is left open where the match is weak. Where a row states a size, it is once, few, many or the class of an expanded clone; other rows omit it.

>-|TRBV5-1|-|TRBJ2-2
TGCGCCAGCAGCTCGGCACAAACCACCGGGGAGCTGTTTTTT
CASSSAQTTGELFF
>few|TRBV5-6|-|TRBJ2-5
TGTGCCAGCAGCTTGATGCTAGGCCCAGAGACCCAGTACTTC
CASSLMLGPETQYF
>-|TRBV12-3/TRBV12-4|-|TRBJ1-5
TGTGCCAGCAGTTTAGCGGGAGGCCTACGCGATCAGCCCCAGCATTTT
CASSLAGGLRDQPQHF
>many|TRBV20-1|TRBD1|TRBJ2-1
TGCAGTGCCCGAACTTCCGGGACAGAGGGTTACAATGAGCAGTTCTTC
CSARTSGTEGYNEQFF
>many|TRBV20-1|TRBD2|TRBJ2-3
TGCAGTGCTACGGGGGGGCACACAGATACGCAGTATTTT
CSATGGHTDTQYF
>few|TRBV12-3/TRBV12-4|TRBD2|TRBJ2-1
TGTGCCAGCAGTTCATCTAGCGGGAGGGCTTACAGTGAGCAGTTCTTC
CASSSSSGRAYSEQFF
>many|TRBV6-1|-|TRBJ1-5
TGTGCCAGCAGTGGGGGGGGTCGCAATCAGCCCCAGCATTTT
CASSGGGRNQPQHF
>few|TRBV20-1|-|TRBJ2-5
TGCAGTGCTAGAGATCTGGGGGAAGAGACCCAGTACTTC
CSARDLGEETQYF
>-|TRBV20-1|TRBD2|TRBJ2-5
TGCAGTGCTAGTAGTGGGCGGGGGAGAGAGACCCAGTACTTC
CSASSGRGRETQYF
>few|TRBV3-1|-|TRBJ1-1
TGTGCCAGCAGCCCCCGCCGACGGACGAACACTGAAGCTTTCTTT
CASSPRRRTNTEAFF
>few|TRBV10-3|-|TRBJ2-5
TGTGCCATCAGTAGGCCCTTTCAAGAGACCCAGTACTTC
CAISRPFQETQYF
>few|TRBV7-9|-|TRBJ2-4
TGTGCCAGCAGCCCGCAGGGTTCGGCCAAAAACATTCAGTACTTC
CASSPQGSAKNIQYF
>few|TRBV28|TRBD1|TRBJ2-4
TGTGCCAGCAGCCCGGGGACAGGGTACTATTTTCCCAAAAACATTCAGTACTTC
CASSPGTGYYFPKNIQYF
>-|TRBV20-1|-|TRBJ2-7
TGCAGTGGACAATGGGGCAGGGACTACGAGCAGTACTTC
CSGQWGRDYEQYF
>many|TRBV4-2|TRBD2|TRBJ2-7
TGTGCCAGCAGCCAAGATTCGACCCTAGCGGGGCGCGAGCAGTACTTC
CASSQDSTLAGREQYF
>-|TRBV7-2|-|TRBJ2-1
TGTGCCAGCCATCCTAGGGGCGGCAATGAGCAGTTCTTC
CASHPRGGNEQFF
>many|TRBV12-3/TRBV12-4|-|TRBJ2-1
TGTGCCAGCAGTTATGGTGGGGGGAGAAATGAGCAGTTCTTC
CASSYGGGRNEQFF
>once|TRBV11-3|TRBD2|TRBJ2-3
TGTGCCAGCAGCTTAAGCGGGGAGATTACAGATACGCAGTATTTT
CASSLSGEITDTQYF
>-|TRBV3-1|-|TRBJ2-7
TGTGCCAGCAGCCAGATGAGACAAGGCCACGAGCAGTACTTC
CASSQMRQGHEQYF
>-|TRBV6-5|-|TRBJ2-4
TGTGCCAGCAGTTACGGGGCAGCTCTAGCCAAAAACATTCAGTACTTC
CASSYGAALAKNIQYF
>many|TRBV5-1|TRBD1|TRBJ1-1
TGCGCCAGCAGCGCCACACCGGGACAGGGGAAAATGAACACTGAAGCTTTCTTT
CASSATPGQGKMNTEAFF
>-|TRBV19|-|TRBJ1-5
TGTGCCAGTAGAAGGACACTCAATCAGCCCCAGCATTTT
CASRRTLNQPQHF
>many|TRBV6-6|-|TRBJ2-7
TGTGCCAGCAGTTACTCCCGACAAAACGAGCAGTACTTC
CASSYSRQNEQYF
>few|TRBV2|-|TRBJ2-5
TGTGCCAGCAGTTTCCTAGTGGTGGGCCAGGGCCAACAAGAGACCCAGTACTTC
CASSFLVVGQGQQETQYF
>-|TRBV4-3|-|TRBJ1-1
TGCGCCAGCAGCCCCGAGACAGGGAACACTGAAGCTTTCTTT
CASSPETGNTEAFF
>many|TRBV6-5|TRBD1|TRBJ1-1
TGTGCCAGCAGTTGGACAGGGAACACTGAAGCTTTCTTT
CASSWTGNTEAFF
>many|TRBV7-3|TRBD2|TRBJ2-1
TGTGCCAGCAGCTCGCGGGGACTAGCGGGAGGGCCAGGATTCAATGAGCAGTTCTTC
CASSSRGLAGGPGFNEQFF
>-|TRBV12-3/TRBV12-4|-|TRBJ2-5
TGTGCCAGCAGTCCCGCCGGGACACAGTACCAAGAGACCCAGTACTTC
CASSPAGTQYQETQYF
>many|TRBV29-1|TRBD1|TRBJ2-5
TGCAGCGTCCGGGACAGGGGGCGTCAAGAGACCCAGTACTTC
CSVRDRGRQETQYF
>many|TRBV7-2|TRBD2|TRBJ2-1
TGTGCCAGCAGCTCACAGACTAGCGGCCACAATGAGCAGTTCTTC
CASSSQTSGHNEQFF
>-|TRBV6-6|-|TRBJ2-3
TGTGCCAGCAGTCGACACCCAACAGATACGCAGTATTTT
CASSRHPTDTQYF
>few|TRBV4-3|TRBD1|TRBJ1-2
TGCGCCAGCAGCCCCCGGACAGGGATGTACTATGGCTACACCTTC
CASSPRTGMYYGYTF
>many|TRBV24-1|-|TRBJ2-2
TGTGCCACCAGTGATTTCAGCTCCCTGTTTTTT
CATSDFSSLFF
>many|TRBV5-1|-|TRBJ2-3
TGCGCCAGCAGCCTGGGACTGGCAACTAGCACAGATACGCAGTATTTT
CASSLGLATSTDTQYF
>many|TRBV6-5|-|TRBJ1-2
TGTGCCAGCAGTTACGCTTCAGGGGCGACCTATGGCTACACCTTC
CASSYASGATYGYTF
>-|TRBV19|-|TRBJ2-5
TGTGCCAGTAGTATAAATGGAGGGTACGAGACCCAGTACTTC
CASSINGGYETQYF
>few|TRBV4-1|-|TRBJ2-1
TGCGCCAGCAGCCAAGGTCCTCGCACCGGAGACAATGAGCAGTTCTTC
CASSQGPRTGDNEQFF
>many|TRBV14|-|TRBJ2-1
TGTGCCAGCAGCCAAGTACCTGGGAATGAGCAGTTCTTC
CASSQVPGNEQFF
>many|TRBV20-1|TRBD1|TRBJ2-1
TGCAGTGCGCCCGGGACAGCCTACAATGAGCAGTTCTTC
CSAPGTAYNEQFF
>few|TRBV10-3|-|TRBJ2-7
TGTGCCATCAGGGGGGACAGCGGGTCATCCGAGCAGTACTTC
CAIRGDSGSSEQYF
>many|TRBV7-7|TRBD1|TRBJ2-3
TGTGCCAGCAGCCGGGGGACAGGGGGCACAGATACGCAGTATTTT
CASSRGTGGTDTQYF
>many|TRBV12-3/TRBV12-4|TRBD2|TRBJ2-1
TGTGCCAGCAGCGCTAGCGGGAAGGGTGAGCAGTTCTTC
CASSASGKGEQFF
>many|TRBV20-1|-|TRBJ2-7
TGCAGTGCCCGGACAGCTTACGAGCAGTACTTC
CSARTAYEQYF
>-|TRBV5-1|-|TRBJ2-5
TGCGCCAGCTCCCTGGTGGCTGACGGGGAAGAGACCCAGTACTTC
CASSLVADGEETQYF
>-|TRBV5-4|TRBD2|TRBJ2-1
TGTGCCAGCAGCCGGACTAGCGGGAGTTACAATGAGCAGTTCTTC
CASSRTSGSYNEQFF
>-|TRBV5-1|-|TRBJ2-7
TGCGCCAGCAAGGGGACACCTTCCTACGAGCAGTACTTC
CASKGTPSYEQYF
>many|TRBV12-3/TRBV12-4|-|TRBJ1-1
TGTGCCAGCAGTTTGTCGGGGGGCAATGCTGAAGCTTTCTTT
CASSLSGGNAEAFF
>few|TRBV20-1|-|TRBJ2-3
TGCAGTGCTAGAAGCGGGCCCAGCACAGATACGCAGTATTTT
CSARSGPSTDTQYF
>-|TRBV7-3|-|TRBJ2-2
TGTGCCAGCAGGGTTGGGCAGGGACGCACCGGGGAGCTGTTTTTT
CASRVGQGRTGELFF
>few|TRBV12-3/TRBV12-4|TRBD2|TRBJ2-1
TGTGCCAGCAGCCGAGCGGGGGGGCCGTACAATGAGCAGTTCTTC
CASSRAGGPYNEQFF
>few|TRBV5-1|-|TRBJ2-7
TGCGCCAGCAGCTTGGTCGGCCCTTCGGCCTACGAGCAGTACTTC
CASSLVGPSAYEQYF
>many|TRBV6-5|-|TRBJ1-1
TGTGCCAGCAGATCTAACACTGAAGCTTTCTTT
CASRSNTEAFF
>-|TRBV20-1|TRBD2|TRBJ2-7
TGCAGTGCCCAAAGACTAGCCCTCTACGAGCAGTACTTC
CSAQRLALYEQYF
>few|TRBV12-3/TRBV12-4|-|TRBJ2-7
TGTGCCAGCAGTTTAGTATCGCGTTACGAGCAGTACTTC
CASSLVSRYEQYF
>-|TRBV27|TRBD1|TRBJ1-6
TGTGCCAGCAGTTTCCAGGGGGCAGGGATGCCCTATAATTCACCCCTCCACTTT
CASSFQGAGMPYNSPLHF
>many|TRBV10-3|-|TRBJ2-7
TGTGCCATCAGTGAATGGGGGACAACTTACGAGCAGTACTTC
CAISEWGTTYEQYF
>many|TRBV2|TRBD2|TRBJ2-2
TGTGCCAGCAGGGCACTAGCGGGAGGGACCGGGGAGCTGTTTTTT
CASRALAGGTGELFF